The clone carrying this TCR beta chain counts as medium-sized (0.01 to 0.1%). This specimen belongs to a study of patients and donors after allogeneic stem cell transplantation. One entry per CDR3 protein results from TCRdb running MiXCR on the RT-PCR reads. The sample contains just under 20,000 distinct CDR3 sequences, about 5% of which appear only once. CDR3 length: 14 residues. Germline V lookup: CDR1 DFQATT, CDR2 SNEGSKA (reference sequence). Deletions cut 5 bases from V and 1 base from J, with 13 bases between. The TCR comes from a human donor who was either an allogeneic HSCT recipient or a stem cell or donor lymphocyte infusion donor (not recorded which). It is not recorded whose cells these are; they may come from a transplant donor. V usage is TRBV20-1 and J usage is TRBJ2-3; D gene ambiguous. The sample consisted of blood, either unsorted or a sorted T cell fraction (not recorded which). CDR3 sequence reads: CSAPAASGTDTQYF. Here the CDR3 DNA reads TGCAGTGCTCCCGCGGCGTCTGGCACAGATACGCAGTATTTT.